Listed below are T cell receptor beta chains from one sample, sequenced in a study of cytomegalovirus exposure and HLA in healthy donors. Assay used: immunoSEQ multiplex PCR; TCRdb lists only in-frame clones, some missing. The table records 85,000 to 130,000 clones, around 70% of them present only once. The material sequenced was PBMCs. These receptors were taken from a boy aged 5-17 years in good health and CMV-seronegative. The conserved cysteine and the conserved F or W are not part of the CDR3 here. Each record gives: J gene, V gene, CDR3 protein.

TRBJ2-5 TRBV19 ASSIGLGLYQETQY
TRBJ2-3 TRBV12-5 ASGLGGGGPDTQY
TRBJ2-1 TRBV2 ASSERGGGSYNEQF
TRBJ2-7 TRBV28 ASSLVPSGAYEQY
TRBJ2-1 TRBV7-6 ASSFSPTTSGKVEQF
TRBJ2-7 TRBV7-8 ASSLEQGSYEQY
TRBJ2-1 TRBV30 AWSVQGANEQF
TRBJ1-5 TRBV7-2 ASSLVGGASNQPQH
TRBJ1-3 TRBV27 ASSPRGSGNTIY
TRBJ2-3 TRBV25-1 ASTPASGGAGTQY
TRBJ2-5 TRBV5-1 ASSFPQETQY
TRBJ1-4 TRBV7-9 ASSFKGALNEKLF
TRBJ1-5 TRBV6-5 ASSGTNQPQH
TRBJ1-3 TRBV9 ASSARGPRDRGNTIY
TRBJ2-7 TRBV10-3 AISESGSSYEQY
TRBJ1-3 TRBV7-3 ASSSNPLQGSGNTIY
TRBJ2-5 TRBV5-1 ASSVRGRQETQY
TRBJ2-5 TRBV7-2 ASSLGSGVQETQY
TRBJ1-2 TRBV5-6 ASSLGTGPQSGYT
TRBJ2-4 TRBV14 ASSLRGGSAKNIQY
TRBJ2-5 TRBV30 AWSTPGQGLKTQY
TRBJ2-7 TRBV7-9 ASSLGLGGGVSYEQY
TRBJ2-7 TRBV7-3 ASSFGGGYEQY
TRBJ1-2 TRBV10-3 AISESEVYGYT
TRBJ2-5 TRBV5-1 ASSLGGGPLETQY
TRBJ2-7 TRBV5-4 ASSFRQGEQY
TRBJ1-1 TRBV5-1 ASSRIQGSTVSEAF
TRBJ1-2 TRBV6-5 ASSYWQGAGYT
TRBJ2-5 TRBV4-2 ASSPRLAGDWETQY
TRBJ2-7 TRBV7-9 ASSFRDRGSEQY
TRBJ2-4 TRBV6-1 ASGTELAKNIQY
TRBJ1-4 TRBV4-1 ASSQAVNEKLF
TRBJ1-5 TRBV30 AWSAKQGASNQPQH
TRBJ2-7 TRBV29-1 SVAGTGGHEQY
TRBJ2-5 TRBV30 AWTDTETQY
TRBJ1-1 TRBV11-1 ASSSTGTDFHTEAF
TRBJ2-3 TRBV10-3 AISEVAGGFTDTQY
TRBJ2-7 TRBV7-8 ASSYGSTVYYEQY
TRBJ2-5 TRBV2 ASSDLSLTGGRTETQY
TRBJ2-3 TRBV2 ASQAGALSTQY
TRBJ2-6 TRBV7-2 ASTTRGSGANVLT
TRBJ1-4 TRBV15 ATSRDFRTGNEKLF
TRBJ2-2 TRBV5-1 ASSLVAENTGELF
TRBJ1-1 TRBV28 ASSHPRDTEAF